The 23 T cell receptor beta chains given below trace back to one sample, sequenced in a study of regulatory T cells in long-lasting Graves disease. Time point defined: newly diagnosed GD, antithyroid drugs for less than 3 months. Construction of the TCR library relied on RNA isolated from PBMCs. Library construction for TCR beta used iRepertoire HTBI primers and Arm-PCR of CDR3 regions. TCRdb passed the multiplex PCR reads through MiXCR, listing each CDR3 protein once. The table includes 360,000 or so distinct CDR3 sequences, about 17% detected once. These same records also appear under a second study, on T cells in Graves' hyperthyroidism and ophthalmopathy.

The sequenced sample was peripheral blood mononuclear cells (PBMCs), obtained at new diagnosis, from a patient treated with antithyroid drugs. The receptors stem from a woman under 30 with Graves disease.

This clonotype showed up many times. The CDR3 is CASRSRGGLNEQFF. The CDR3 nucleotides are TGTGCCAGCAGGTCCAGGGGGGGTTTAAATGAGCAGTTCTTC. The chain is built from TRBV2 and TRBJ2-1; D possibly matches TRBD1 or TRBD2 (7 bases each). CDR1 is SNHLY and CDR2 is FYNNEI in the germline V gene. V was cut by 6 bases and J by 7 bases, with 16 bases left in between. There are 14 residues in the CDR3.

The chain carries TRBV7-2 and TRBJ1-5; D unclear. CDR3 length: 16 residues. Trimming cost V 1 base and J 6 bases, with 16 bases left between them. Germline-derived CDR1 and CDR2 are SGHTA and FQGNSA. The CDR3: CASSLEPGVGSQPQHF. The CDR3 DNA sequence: TGTGCCAGCAGCTTAGAGCCAGGCGTGGGGAGTCAGCCCCAGCATTTT.

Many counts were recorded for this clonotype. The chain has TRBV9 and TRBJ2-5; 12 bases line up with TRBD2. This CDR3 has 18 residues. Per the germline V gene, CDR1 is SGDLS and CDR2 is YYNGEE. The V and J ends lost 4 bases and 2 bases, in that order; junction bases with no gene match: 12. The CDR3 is CASSPDAGLAGSQETQYF. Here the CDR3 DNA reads TGTGCCAGCAGCCCCGATGCCGGACTAGCGGGGTCACAAGAGACCCAGTACTTC.

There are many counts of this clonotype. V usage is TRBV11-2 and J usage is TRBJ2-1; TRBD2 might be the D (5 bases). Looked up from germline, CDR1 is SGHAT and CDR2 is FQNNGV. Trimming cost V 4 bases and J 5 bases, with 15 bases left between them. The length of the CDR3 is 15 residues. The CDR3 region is CASSSVGRVNNEQFF. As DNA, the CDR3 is TGTGCCAGCAGCTCAGTCGGGCGGGTGAACAATGAGCAGTTCTTC.

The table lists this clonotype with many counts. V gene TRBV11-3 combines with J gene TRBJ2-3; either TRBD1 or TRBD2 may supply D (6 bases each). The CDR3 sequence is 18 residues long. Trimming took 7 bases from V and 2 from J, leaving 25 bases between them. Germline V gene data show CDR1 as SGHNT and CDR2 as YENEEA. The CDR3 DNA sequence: TGTGCCAGCATGGAGCTAGATGGGGGGCCTGGCCCCACAGATACGCAGTATTTT. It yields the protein CASMELDGGPGPTDTQYF.

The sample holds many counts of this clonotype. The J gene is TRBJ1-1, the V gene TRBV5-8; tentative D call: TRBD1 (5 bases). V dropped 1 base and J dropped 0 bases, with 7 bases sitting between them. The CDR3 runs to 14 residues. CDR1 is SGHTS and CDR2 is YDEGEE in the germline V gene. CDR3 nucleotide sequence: TGTGCCAGCAGCTTGATGACAGTGAACACTGAAGCTTTCTTT. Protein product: CASSLMTVNTEAFF.

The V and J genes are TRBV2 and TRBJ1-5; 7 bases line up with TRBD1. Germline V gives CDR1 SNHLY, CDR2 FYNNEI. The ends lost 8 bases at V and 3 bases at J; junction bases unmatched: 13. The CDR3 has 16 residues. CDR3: CASGGWATGHNQPQHF. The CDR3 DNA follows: TGTGCCAGCGGCGGGTGGGCGACAGGGCACAATCAGCCCCAGCATTTT.

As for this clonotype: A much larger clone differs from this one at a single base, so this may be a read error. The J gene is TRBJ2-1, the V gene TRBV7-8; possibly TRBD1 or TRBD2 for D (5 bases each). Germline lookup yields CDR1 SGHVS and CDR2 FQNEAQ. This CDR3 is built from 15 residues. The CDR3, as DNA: TGTGCCAGCAGCCCGCCGGGACGGTTGACCCCCCAGGAGTCCTTC. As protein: CASSPPGRLTPQESF.

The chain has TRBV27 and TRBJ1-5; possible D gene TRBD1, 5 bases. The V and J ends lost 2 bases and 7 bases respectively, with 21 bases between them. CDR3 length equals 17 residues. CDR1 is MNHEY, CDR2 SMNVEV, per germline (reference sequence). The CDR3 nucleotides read TGTGCCAGCAGTTTACGGGGGGAACGGGGAAATAACCAGCCCCAGCATTTT. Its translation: CASSLRGERGNNQPQHF.

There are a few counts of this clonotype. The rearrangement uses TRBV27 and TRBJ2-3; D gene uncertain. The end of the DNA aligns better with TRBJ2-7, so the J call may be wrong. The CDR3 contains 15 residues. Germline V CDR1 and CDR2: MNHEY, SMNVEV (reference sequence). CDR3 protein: CASSLSGVQVYEQYF. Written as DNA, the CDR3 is TGTGCCAGCAGTCTTTCCGGAGTTCAGGTTTACGAGCAGTACTTC.

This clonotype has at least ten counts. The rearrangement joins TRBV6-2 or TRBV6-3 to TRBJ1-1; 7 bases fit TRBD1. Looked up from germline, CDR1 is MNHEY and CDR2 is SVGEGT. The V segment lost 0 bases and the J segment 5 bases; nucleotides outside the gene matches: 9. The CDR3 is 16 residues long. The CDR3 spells CASSYSPGGGETEAFF. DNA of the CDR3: TGTGCCAGCAGTTACTCCCCGGGAGGGGGCGAGACTGAAGCTTTCTTT.

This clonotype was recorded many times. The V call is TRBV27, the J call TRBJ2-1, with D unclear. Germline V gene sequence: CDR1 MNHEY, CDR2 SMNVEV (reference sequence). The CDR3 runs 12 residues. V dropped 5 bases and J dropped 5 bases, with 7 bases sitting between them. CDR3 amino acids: CASSGTNNEQFF. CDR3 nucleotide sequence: TGTGCCAGCAGTGGAACGAACAATGAGCAGTTCTTC.

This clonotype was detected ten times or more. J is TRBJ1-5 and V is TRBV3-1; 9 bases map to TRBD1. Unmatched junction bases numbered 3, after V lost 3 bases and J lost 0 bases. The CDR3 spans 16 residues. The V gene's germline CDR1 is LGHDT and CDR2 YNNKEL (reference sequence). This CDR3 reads CASSQGQGLSNQPQHF. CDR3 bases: TGTGCCAGCAGCCAGGGACAGGGCCTTAGCAATCAGCCCCAGCATTTT.

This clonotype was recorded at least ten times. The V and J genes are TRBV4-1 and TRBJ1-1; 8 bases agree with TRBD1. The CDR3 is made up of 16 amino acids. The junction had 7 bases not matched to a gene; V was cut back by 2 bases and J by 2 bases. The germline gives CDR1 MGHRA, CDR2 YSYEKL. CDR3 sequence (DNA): TGCGCCAGCAGCCAACCCCGGACAGGGATAAACACTGAAGCTTTCTTT. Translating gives CASSQPRTGINTEAFF.

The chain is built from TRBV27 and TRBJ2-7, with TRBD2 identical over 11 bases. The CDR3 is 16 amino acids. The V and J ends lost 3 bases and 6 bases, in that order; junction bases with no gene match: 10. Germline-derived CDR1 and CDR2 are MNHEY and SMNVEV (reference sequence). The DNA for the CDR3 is TGTGCCAGCAGTTTTTTAGCGGGAGGGCCCCAGGGCGAGCAGTACTTC. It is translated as CASSFLAGGPQGEQYF.

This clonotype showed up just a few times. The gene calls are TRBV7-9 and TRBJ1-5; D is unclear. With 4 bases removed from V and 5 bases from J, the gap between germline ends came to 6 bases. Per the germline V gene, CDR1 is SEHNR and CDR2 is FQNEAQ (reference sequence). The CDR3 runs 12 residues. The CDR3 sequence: CASSSGYQPQHF. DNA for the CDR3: TGTGCCAGCAGCTCCGGCTATCAGCCCCAGCATTTT.

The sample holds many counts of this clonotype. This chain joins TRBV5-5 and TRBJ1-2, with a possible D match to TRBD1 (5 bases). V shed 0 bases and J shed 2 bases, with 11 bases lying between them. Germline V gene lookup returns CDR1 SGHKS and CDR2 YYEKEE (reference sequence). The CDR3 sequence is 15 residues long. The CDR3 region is CASSLDGGGNYGYTF. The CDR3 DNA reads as TGTGCCAGCAGCTTGGATGGGGGAGGGAACTATGGCTACACCTTC.

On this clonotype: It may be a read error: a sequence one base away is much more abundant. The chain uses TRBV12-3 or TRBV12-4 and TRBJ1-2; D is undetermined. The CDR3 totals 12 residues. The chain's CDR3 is CTSSPSPYGYTF. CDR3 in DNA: TGTACCAGCAGTCCCAGCCCCTATGGCTACACCTTC.

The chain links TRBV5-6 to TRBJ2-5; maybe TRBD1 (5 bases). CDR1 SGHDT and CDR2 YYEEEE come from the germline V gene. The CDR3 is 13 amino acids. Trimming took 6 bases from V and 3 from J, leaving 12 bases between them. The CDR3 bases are TGTGCCAGCACCCGGGCCAGGGAAGAGACCCAGTACTTC. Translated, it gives CASTRAREETQYF.

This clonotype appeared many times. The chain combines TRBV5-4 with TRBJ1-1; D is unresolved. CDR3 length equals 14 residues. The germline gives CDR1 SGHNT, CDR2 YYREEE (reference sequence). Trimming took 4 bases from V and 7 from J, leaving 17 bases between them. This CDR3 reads CASSQRSEEREAFF. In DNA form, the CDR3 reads TGTGCCAGCAGCCAGAGATCGGAGGAGCGTGAAGCTTTCTTT.

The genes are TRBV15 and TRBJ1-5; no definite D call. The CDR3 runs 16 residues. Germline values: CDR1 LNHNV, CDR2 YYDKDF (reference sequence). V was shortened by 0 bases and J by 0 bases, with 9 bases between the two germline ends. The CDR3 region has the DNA TGTGCCACCAGCAGAGACTCAGCATATAGCAATCAGCCCCAGCATTTT. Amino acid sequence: CATSRDSAYSNQPQHF.

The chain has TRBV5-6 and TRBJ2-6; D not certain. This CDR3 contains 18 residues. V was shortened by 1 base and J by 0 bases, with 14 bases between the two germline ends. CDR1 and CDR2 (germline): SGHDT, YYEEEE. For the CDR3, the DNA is TGTGCCAGCAGCTTGTCCCCGGGCAGAAACTCTGGGGCCAACGTCCTGACTTTC. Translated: CASSLSPGRNSGANVLTF.

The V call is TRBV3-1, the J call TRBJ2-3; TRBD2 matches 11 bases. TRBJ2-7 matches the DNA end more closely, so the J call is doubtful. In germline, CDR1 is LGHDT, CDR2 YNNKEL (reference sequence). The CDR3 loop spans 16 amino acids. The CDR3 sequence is CASSVALTSGRSEQYF. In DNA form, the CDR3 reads TGTGCCAGCAGCGTAGCCCTCACTAGCGGGAGAAGCGAGCAGTACTTC.